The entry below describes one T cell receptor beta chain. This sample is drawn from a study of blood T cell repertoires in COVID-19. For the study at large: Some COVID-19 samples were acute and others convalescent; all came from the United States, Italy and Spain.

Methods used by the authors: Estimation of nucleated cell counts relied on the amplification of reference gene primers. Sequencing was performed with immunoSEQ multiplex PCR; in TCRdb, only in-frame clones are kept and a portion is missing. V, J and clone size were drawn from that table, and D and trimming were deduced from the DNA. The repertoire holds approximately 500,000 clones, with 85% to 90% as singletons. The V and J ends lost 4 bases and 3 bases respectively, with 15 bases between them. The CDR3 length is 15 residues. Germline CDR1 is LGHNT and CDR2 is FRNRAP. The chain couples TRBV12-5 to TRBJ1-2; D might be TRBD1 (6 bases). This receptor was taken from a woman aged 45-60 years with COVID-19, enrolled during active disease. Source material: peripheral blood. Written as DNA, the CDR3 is TGTGCTAGTGGTTGGACCCAGGACAGCTACTATGGCTACACCTTC. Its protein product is CASGWTQDSYYGYTF. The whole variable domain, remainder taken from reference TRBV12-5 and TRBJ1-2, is DARVTQTPRHKVTEMGQEVTMRCQPILGHNTVFWYRQTMMQGLELLAYFRNRAPLDDSGMPKDRFSAEMPDATLATLKIQPSEPRDSAVYFCASGWTQDSYYGYTFGSGTRLTVV.